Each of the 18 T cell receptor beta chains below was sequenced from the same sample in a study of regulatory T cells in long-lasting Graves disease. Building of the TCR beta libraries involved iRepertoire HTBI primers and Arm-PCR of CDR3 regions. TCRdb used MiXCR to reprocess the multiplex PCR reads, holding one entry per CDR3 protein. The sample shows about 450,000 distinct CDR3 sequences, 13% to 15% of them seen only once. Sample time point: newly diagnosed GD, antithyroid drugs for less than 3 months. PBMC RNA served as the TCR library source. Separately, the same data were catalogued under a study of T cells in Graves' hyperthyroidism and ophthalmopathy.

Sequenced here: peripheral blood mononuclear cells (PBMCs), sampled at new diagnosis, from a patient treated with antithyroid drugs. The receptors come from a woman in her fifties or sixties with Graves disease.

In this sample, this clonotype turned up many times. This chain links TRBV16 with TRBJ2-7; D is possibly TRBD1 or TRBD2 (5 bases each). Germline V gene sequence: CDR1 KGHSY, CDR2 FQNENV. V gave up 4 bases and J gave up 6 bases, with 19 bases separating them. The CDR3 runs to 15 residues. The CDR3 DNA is TGTGCCAGCAGCCTGATAGGGACCTTACCTGTCGAGCAGTACTTC. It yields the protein CASSLIGTLPVEQYF.

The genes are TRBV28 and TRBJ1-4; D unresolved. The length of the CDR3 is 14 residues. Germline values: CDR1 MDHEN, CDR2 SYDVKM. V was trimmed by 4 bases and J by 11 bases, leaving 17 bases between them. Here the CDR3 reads CASSSKTVSAKLFF. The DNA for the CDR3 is TGTGCCAGCAGTTCCAAGACTGTCTCGGCGAAACTGTTTTTT.

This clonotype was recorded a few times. CDR3 coding DNA: TGTGCCAGCTCAGCCCGACGGCCCGAAATAGAAAACATTCAGTACTTC. Protein sequence: CASSARRPEIENIQYF. The genes are TRBV18 and TRBJ2-4; unclear D gene. Trimming removed 5 bases at V and 5 bases at J, with 19 bases between. Germline V lookup: CDR1 KGHSH, CDR2 LQKENI. This CDR3 region has 16 residues.

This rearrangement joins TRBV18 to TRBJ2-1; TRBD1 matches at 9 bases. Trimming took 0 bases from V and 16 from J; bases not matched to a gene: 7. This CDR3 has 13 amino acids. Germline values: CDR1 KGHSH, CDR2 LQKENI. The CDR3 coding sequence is TGTGCCAGCTCACCACCACCCGGGACAGGGTTTTTCTTC. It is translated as CASSPPPGTGFFF.

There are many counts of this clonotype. The CDR3 loop is CSVTGLHMNTEAFF. The DNA of the CDR3 is TGCAGCGTTACAGGCTTACACATGAACACTGAAGCTTTCTTT. The chain recombines TRBV29-1 with TRBJ1-1; perhaps TRBD1 as D (5 bases). Germline V gives CDR1 SQVTM, CDR2 ANQGSEA. The CDR3 length is 14 residues. V lost 5 bases and J lost 0, with 13 bases in between.

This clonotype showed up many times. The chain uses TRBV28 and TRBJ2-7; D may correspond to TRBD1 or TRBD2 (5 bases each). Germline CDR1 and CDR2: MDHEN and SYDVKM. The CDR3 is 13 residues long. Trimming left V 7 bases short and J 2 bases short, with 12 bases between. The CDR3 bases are TGTGCCAGCATGGGGGTTACCCCCTACGAGCAGTACTTC. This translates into CASMGVTPYEQYF.

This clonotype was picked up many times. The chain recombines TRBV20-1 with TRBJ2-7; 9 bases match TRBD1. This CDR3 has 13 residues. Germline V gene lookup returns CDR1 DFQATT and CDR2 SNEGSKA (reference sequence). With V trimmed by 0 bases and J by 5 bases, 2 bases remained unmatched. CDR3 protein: CSARDGQGHEQYF. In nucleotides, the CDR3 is TGCAGTGCTAGAGATGGACAGGGGCACGAGCAGTACTTC.

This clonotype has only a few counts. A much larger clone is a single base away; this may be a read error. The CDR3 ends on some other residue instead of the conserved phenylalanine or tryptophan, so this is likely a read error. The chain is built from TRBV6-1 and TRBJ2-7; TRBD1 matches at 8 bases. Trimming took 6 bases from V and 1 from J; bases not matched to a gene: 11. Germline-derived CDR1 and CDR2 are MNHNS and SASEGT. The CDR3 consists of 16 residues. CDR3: CASSERGRGPSYEQYL. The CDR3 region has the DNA TGTGCCAGCAGCGAACGGGGCAGGGGGCCATCCTACGAGCAGTACCTC.

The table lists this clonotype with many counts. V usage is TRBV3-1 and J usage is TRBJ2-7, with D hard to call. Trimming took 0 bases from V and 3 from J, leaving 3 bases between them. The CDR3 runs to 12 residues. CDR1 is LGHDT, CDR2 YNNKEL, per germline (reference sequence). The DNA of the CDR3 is TGTGCCAGCAGCCAAGATTTCTACGAGCAGTACTTC. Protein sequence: CASSQDFYEQYF.

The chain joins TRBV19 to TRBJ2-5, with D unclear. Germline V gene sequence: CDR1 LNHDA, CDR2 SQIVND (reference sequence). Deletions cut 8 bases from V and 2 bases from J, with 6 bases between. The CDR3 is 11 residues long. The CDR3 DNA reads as TGTGCCAGTGGTAGGCAAGAGACCCAGTACTTC. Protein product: CASGRQETQYF.

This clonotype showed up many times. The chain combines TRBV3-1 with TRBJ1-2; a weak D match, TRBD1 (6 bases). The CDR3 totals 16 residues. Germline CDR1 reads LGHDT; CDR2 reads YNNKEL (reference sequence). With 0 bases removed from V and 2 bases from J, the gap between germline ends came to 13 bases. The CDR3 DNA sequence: TGTGCCAGCAGCCAAGAAGGTGGGGACAACAACTATGGCTACACCTTC. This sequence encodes CASSQEGGDNNYGYTF.

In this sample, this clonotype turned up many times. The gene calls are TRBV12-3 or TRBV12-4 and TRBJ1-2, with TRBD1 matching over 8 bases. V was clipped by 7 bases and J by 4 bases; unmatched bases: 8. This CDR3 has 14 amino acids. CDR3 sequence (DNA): TGTGCCAGCACCGGACAGGGAGAACTCTATGGCTACACCTTC. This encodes CASTGQGELYGYTF.

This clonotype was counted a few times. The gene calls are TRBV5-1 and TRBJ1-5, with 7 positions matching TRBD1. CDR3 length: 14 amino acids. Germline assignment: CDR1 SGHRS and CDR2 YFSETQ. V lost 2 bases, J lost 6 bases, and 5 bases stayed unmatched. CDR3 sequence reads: CASSFRGGGQPQHF. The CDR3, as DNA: TGCGCCAGCAGCTTCAGGGGGGGCGGTCAGCCCCAGCATTTT. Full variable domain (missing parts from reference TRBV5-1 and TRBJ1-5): KAGVTQTPRYLIKTRGQQVTLSCSPISGHRSVSWYQQTPGQGLQFLFEYFSETQRNKGNFPGRFSGRQFSNSRSEMNVSTLELGDSALYLCASSFRGGGQPQHFGDGTRLSIL.

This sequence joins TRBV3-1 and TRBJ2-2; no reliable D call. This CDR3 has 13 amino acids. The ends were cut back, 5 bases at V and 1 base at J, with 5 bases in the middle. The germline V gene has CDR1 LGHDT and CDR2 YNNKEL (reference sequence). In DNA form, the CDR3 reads TGTGCCAGCAGCGCAAAGAACACCGGGGAGCTGTTTTTT. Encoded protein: CASSAKNTGELFF.

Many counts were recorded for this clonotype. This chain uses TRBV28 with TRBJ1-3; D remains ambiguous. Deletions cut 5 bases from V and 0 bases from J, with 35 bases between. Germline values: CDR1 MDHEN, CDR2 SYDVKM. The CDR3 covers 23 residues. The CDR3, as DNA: TGTGCCAGCAGTCCACCTGTTTTGGGCGTATGGTGGGAACAAACCTTCTCTGGAAACACCATATATTTT. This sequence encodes CASSPPVLGVWWEQTFSGNTIYF.

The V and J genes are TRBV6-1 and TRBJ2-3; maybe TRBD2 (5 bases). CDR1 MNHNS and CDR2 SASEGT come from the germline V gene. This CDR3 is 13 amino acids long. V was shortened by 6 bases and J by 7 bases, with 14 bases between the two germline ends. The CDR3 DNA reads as TGTGCCAGCAGCCCAGTGGAGGCTTATACGCAGTATTTT. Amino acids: CASSPVEAYTQYF.

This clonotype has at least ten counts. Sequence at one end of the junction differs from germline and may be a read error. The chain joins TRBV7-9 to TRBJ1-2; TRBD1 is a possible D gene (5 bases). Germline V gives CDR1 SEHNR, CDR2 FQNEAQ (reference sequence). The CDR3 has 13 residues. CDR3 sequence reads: CASSLADSYGYTF. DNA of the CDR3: TGCGCCAGCAGCTTGGCAGACAGCTATGGCTACACCTTC.

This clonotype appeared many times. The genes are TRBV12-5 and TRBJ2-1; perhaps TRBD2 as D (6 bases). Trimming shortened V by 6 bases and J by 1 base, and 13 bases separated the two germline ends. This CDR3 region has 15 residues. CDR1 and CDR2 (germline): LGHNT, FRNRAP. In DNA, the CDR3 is TGTGCTAGTGGCCTTGGAGGGCCGTCCTACAATGAGCAGTTCTTC. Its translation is CASGLGGPSYNEQFF.